This TCR beta chain came from a study of cytomegalovirus exposure and HLA in healthy donors. General study results and limits: Sequencing depth roughly uniform across donors was assumed in presence/absence analyses.

60 Vbeta and 13 Jbeta primers were used in PCR. Measured with immunoSEQ multiplex PCR; TCRdb has only the in-frame clones, and not every one. The data show under 200,000 clones, less than 80% seen once. This clone was recorded once. Its antigen is undetermined. Germline loops: CDR1 MDHEN, CDR2 SYDVKM. The CDR3 is 12 amino acids. V gave up 7 bases and J gave up 7 bases, with 13 bases separating them. The chain recombines TRBV28 with TRBJ1-1; TRBD1 is a possible D gene (5 bases). The TCR was taken from a woman between 35 and 50 years old in good health and CMV-seronegative. Sequencing was done on a sample of PBMCs. The CDR3 region has the DNA TGTGCCAGCAAGTCCCAGGGCTTTGAAGCTTTCTTT. Translated, it gives CASKSQGFEAFF.